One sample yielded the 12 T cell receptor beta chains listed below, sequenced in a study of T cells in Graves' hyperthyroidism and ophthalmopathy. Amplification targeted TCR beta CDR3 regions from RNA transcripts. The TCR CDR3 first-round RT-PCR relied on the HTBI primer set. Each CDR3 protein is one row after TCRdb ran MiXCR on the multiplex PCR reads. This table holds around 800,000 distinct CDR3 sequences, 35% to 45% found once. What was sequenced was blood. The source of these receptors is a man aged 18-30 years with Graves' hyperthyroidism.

The CDR3, as DNA: TGCGCCAGCAGCCCAGAACCAGCGGGAGGTAATCAGCCCCAGCATTTT. Translating it yields CASSPEPAGGNQPQHF. The J gene is TRBJ1-5, the V gene TRBV4-1; D not resolved. The length of the CDR3 is 16 residues. The V end was cut by 4 bases, the J end by 4 bases, with 17 bases between. Germline V gene lookup returns CDR1 MGHRA and CDR2 YSYEKL.

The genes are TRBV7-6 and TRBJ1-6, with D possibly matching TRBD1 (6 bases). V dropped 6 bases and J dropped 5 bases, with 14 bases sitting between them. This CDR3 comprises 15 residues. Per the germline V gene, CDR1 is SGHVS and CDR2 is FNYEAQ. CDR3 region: CASRIQQGNNSPLHF. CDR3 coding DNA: TGTGCCAGCAGGATTCAACAGGGAAATAATTCACCCCTCCACTTT.

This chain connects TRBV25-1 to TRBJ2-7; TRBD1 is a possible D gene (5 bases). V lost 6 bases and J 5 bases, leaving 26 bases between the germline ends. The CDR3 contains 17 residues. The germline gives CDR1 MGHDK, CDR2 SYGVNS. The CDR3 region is CASSQDSTGAKRHEQYF. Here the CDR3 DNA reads TGTGCCAGCAGCCAAGACAGTACTGGGGCCAAACGCCACGAGCAGTACTTC.

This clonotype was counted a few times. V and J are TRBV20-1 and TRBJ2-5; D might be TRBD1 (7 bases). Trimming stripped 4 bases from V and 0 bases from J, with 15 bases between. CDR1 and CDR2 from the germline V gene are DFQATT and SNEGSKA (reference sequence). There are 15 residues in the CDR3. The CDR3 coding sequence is TGCAGTGCTACAGCAGGGGGACTGTACCAAGAGACCCAGTACTTC. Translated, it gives CSATAGGLYQETQYF.

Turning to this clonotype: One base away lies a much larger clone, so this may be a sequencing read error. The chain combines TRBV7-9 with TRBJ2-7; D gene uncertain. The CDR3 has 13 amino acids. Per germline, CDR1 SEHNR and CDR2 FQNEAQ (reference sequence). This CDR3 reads CASSLHYSYKQYF. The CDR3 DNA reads TGTGCCAGCAGCTTACACTACTCCTACAAGCAGTACTTC.

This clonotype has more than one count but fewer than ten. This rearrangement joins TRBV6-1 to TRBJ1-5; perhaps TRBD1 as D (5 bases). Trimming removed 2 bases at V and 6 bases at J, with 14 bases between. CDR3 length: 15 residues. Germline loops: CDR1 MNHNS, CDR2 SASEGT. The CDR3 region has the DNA TGTGCCAGCAGTGAAACGCAGGGAGCCGGTCAGCCCCAGCATTTT. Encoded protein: CASSETQGAGQPQHF.

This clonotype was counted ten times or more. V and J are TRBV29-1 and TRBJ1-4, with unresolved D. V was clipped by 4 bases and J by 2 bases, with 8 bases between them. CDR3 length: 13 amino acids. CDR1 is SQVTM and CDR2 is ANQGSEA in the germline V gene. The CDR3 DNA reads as TGCAGCGTTGTTGAGGGTACTAATGAAAAACTGTTTTTT. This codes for CSVVEGTNEKLFF.

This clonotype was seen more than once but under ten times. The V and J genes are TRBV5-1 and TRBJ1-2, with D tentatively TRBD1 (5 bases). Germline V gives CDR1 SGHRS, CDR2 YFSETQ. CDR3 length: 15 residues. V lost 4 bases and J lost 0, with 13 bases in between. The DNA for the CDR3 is TGCGCCAGCAGCGTCACAGGTCCGCCTAACTATGGCTACACCTTC. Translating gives CASSVTGPPNYGYTF.

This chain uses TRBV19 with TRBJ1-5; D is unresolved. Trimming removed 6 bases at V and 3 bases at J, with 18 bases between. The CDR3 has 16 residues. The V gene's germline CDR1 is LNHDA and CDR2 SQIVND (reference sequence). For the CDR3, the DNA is TGTGCCAGTAGCACAAAAGTTGGGAGGAACAATCAGCCCCAGCATTTT. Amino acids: CASSTKVGRNNQPQHF.

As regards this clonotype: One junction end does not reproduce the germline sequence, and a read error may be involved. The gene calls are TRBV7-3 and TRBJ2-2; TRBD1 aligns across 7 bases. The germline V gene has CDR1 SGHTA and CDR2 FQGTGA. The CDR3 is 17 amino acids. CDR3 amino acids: CASSLSTGSAWTGELFF. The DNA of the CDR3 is TGCGCCAGCAGCTTGTCGACAGGGTCGGCGTGGACCGGGGAGCTGTTTTTT. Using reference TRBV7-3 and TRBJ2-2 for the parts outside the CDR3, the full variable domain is GAGVSQTPSNKVTEKGKYVELRCDPISGHTALYWYRQSLGQGPEFLIYFQGTGAADDSGLPNDRFFAVRPEGSVSTLKIQRTERGDSAVYLCASSLSTGSAWTGELFFGEGSRLTVL.

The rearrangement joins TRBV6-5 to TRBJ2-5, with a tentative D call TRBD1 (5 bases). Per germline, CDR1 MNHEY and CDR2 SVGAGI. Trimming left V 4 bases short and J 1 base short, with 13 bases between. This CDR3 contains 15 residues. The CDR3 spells CASSSVGATQETQYF. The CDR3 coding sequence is TGTGCCAGCAGTTCGGTAGGGGCGACCCAAGAGACCCAGTACTTC.

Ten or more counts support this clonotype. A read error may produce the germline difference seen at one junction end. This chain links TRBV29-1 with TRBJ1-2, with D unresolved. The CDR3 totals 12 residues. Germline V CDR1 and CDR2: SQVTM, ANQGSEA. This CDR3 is CSVKEGGYGYTF. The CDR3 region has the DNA TGCAGCGTTAAAGAGGGAGGTTATGGCTACACCTTC. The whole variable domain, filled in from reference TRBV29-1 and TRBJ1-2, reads SAVISQKPSRDICQRGTSLTIQCQVDSQVTMMFWYRQQPGQSLTLIATANQGSEATYESGFVIDKFPISRPNLTFSTLTVSNMSPEDSSIYLCSVKEGGYGYTFGSGTRLTVV.